Presented here are 32 T cell receptor beta chains from one specimen sequenced in a study of blood T cell repertoires in COVID-19. Data came from immunoSEQ multiplex PCR; TCRdb stores just in-frame clones and leaves some out. The top ten hold less than 3% of the sample, which has some 180,000 clones, more than 85% seen once. The sequencing input was peripheral blood. Source of these receptors: an elderly woman with COVID-19, enrolled during active disease.

This chain links TRBV11-1 with TRBJ1-1, with 7 bases lining up with TRBD1. V shed 5 bases and J 0 bases; nucleotides not matched to a gene: 6. Germline-derived CDR1 and CDR2 are SGHAT and FQDESV (reference sequence). The CDR3 contains 15 residues. CDR3 loop: CASSKTQGMNTEAFF. The DNA for the CDR3 is TGTGCCAGCAGCAAAACACAGGGGATGAACACTGAAGCTTTCTTT. The full variable domain, with the rest looked up from reference TRBV11-1 and TRBJ1-1, is EAEVAQSPRYKITEKSQAVAFWCDPISGHATLYWYRQILGQGPELLVQFQDESVVDDSQLPKDRFSAERLKGVDSTLKIQPAELGDSAMYLCASSKTQGMNTEAFFGQGTRLTVV.

The chain links TRBV10-3 to TRBJ1-2; TRBD1 matches at 10 bases. Looked up from germline, CDR1 is ENHRY and CDR2 is SYGVKD. This CDR3 has 11 residues. The junction had 3 bases not matched to a gene; V was cut back by 9 bases and J by 8 bases. CDR3 sequence reads: CAIGTGEGYTF. CDR3 bases: TGTGCCATTGGGACAGGGGAAGGCTACACCTTC.

The CDR3 here is CASSEGVGGYTF. CDR3 sequence (DNA): TGTGCCAGTAGTGAGGGGGTAGGAGGCTACACCTTC. V gene TRBV19 combines with J gene TRBJ1-2, with TRBD1 as a possible D gene (6 bases). CDR1 and CDR2 from the germline V gene are LNHDA and SQIVND (reference sequence). The CDR3 extends over 12 amino acids. V was pared by 5 bases and J by 8 bases, with 12 bases between.

V gene TRBV5-5 combines with J gene TRBJ2-2, with 9 bases that match TRBD1. The CDR3 is made up of 15 amino acids. CDR1 and CDR2 from the germline V gene are SGHKS and YYEKEE (reference sequence). With 4 bases clipped from V and 4 bases from J, the junction kept 5 bases outside the gene matches. DNA of the CDR3: TGTGCCAGCAGCCGGACAGGGGTCACCACCGGGGAGCTGTTTTTT. It specifies CASSRTGVTTGELFF.

This chain joins TRBV7-8 and TRBJ1-1, with unresolved D. This CDR3 contains 15 residues. The germline V and J ends were trimmed by 4 bases and 4 bases, with 16 bases remaining between them. CDR1 is SGHVS and CDR2 is FQNEAQ in the germline V gene. The CDR3 DNA follows: TGTGCCAGCAGCTACTTACAGCAGGTGAGCACTGAAGCTTTCTTT. The encoded protein is CASSYLQQVSTEAFF.

V is TRBV7-2 and J is TRBJ1-3, with D uncertain. The CDR3 has 12 amino acids. CDR1 SGHTA and CDR2 FQGNSA come from the germline V gene. Trimming stripped 5 bases from V and 4 bases from J, with 6 bases between. CDR3: CASSQWGNTIYF. The CDR3 DNA reads as TGTGCCAGCAGCCAGTGGGGAAACACCATATATTTT.

This clone was seen once. CDR3 amino acids: CASSLELQGKEKLFF. CDR3 in DNA: TGTGCCAGCAGCTTGGAGCTTCAGGGGAAGGAAAAACTGTTTTTT. The V gene is TRBV5-8, the J gene TRBJ1-4; a possible D gene is TRBD1 (6 bases). Trimming cost V 0 bases and J 8 bases, with 14 bases left between them. Germline V gives CDR1 SGHTS, CDR2 YDEGEE. The CDR3 length is 15 residues.

V is TRBV2 and J is TRBJ2-3, with D possibly being TRBD1 (5 bases). V was pared by 6 bases and J by 0 bases, with 16 bases between. Germline CDR1 reads SNHLY; CDR2 reads FYNNEI. CDR3 length: 16 residues. Here the CDR3 DNA reads TGTGCCAGCAGAATCCCAGGGCTCTCTAGCACAGATACGCAGTATTTT. Translating it yields CASRIPGLSSTDTQYF. The variable domain in full, with the rest retrieved from reference TRBV2 and TRBJ2-3, is EPEVTQTPSHQVTQMGQEVILRCVPISNHLYFYWYRQILGQKVEFLVSFYNNEISEKSEIFDDQFSVERPDGSNFTLKIRSTKLEDSAMYFCASRIPGLSSTDTQYFGPGTRLTVL.

The chain has TRBV27 and TRBJ1-2; 7 bases fit TRBD1. CDR3 size: 14 residues. The germline CDR1 and CDR2 sequences are MNHEY and SMNVEV (reference sequence). V trimming: 3 bases; J trimming: 6 bases; junction bases outside the gene matches: 7. The DNA for the CDR3 is TGTGCCAGCAGTTTTCTGGGACAGCGGAATGGCTACACCTTC. Encoded protein: CASSFLGQRNGYTF.

The chain carries TRBV7-3 and TRBJ2-1, with 12 bases matching TRBD2. Germline CDR1 SGHTA, CDR2 FQGTGA. V shed 5 bases and J 10 bases; nucleotides not matched to a gene: 9. This CDR3 contains 15 residues. DNA of the CDR3: TGTGCCAGCAGCCCCTCTAGCGGGAGGGTAGAAGAGCAGTTCTTC. Translation gives CASSPSSGRVEEQFF.

The chain carries TRBV4-2 and TRBJ2-7, with 10 bases identical to TRBD1. Germline V gene lookup returns CDR1 LGHNA and CDR2 YNFKEQ. CDR3 length: 17 residues. The V gene end was trimmed by 4 bases and the J gene end by 4 bases; junction bases not matched to a gene: 13. Written as DNA, the CDR3 is TGTGCCAGCAGCCCCAAGGGGGGACAGGGGCGCGAATACGAGCAGTACTTC. Its translation: CASSPKGGQGREYEQYF.

This clone was observed a handful of times. V gene TRBV9 combines with J gene TRBJ2-1, with unresolved D. V dropped 2 bases and J dropped 3 bases, with 9 bases sitting between them. The CDR3 is made up of 14 amino acids. Per the germline V gene, CDR1 is SGDLS and CDR2 is YYNGEE. CDR3 DNA: TGTGCCAGCAGCGTTGCCCCACTCTACAATGAGCAGTTCTTC. Its protein product is CASSVAPLYNEQFF.

The genes are TRBV6-5 and TRBJ1-5; no clear D gene. Germline V lookup: CDR1 MNHEY, CDR2 SVGAGI. Trimming cost V 7 bases and J 0 bases, with 10 bases left between them. CDR3 length equals 14 residues. Here the CDR3 reads CASNRGVSNQPQHF. CDR3 sequence (DNA): TGTGCCAGCAATAGAGGAGTTAGCAATCAGCCCCAGCATTTT.

The chain carries TRBV9 and TRBJ2-2; D gene ambiguous. This CDR3 contains 13 residues. Trimming took 3 bases from V and 1 from J, leaving 4 bases between them. CDR1 is SGDLS, CDR2 YYNGEE, per germline. CDR3 sequence reads: CASSAVNTGELFF. The CDR3 bases are TGTGCCAGCAGCGCAGTGAACACCGGGGAGCTGTTTTTT.

The chain carries TRBV5-4 and TRBJ1-1; TRBD1 matches 7 bases. Germline CDR1 SGHNT, CDR2 YYREEE (reference sequence). This CDR3 spans 14 amino acids. Trimming took 4 bases from V and 1 from J; bases not matched to a gene: 4. CDR3 nucleotide sequence: TGTGCCAGCAGCCCGGGACAGAGGAACACTGAAGCTTTCTTT. It encodes CASSPGQRNTEAFF.

V and J are TRBV28 and TRBJ1-2, with 10 bases lining up with TRBD1. V lost 6 bases to trimming and J lost 5 bases; unmatched junction nucleotides: 9. Looked up from germline, CDR1 is MDHEN and CDR2 is SYDVKM. This CDR3 is 15 amino acids long. The CDR3 nucleotides read TGTGCCAGCAGGGGCGCGGGACAGGGGTATTATGGCTACACCTTC. It translates to CASRGAGQGYYGYTF.

This chain connects TRBV27 to TRBJ1-1; 10 nucleotides match TRBD1. Germline loops: CDR1 MNHEY, CDR2 SMNVEV (reference sequence). V lost 3 bases, J lost 6 bases, and 13 bases stayed unmatched. The CDR3 runs to 17 residues. The CDR3 protein is CASSLRDRGRRLAEAFF. CDR3 nucleotide sequence: TGTGCCAGCAGTTTGAGAGACAGGGGGCGCCGGTTGGCTGAAGCTTTCTTT.

The V gene is TRBV10-2, the J gene TRBJ2-7; 8 nucleotides agree with TRBD2. Germline V gene data show CDR1 as WSHSY and CDR2 as SAAADI. The CDR3 totals 14 residues. V was pared by 4 bases and J by 7 bases, with 9 bases of the junction left unmatched. CDR3 nucleotide sequence: TGCGCCAGCAGTGGTGGAGCGGGAGTGAGTGAGCAGTACTTC. The encoded protein is CASSGGAGVSEQYF.

The V call is TRBV28, the J call TRBJ2-5; 8 positions match TRBD1. This CDR3 spans 17 amino acids. The germline gives CDR1 MDHEN, CDR2 SYDVKM. Unmatched junction bases numbered 13, after V lost 3 bases and J lost 4 bases. CDR3 protein: CASSFSVDRGRGETQYF. DNA for the CDR3: TGTGCCAGCAGTTTTTCCGTAGACAGGGGCCGGGGAGAGACCCAGTACTTC.

The V gene is TRBV10-3, the J gene TRBJ1-2; 7 positions agree with TRBD1. With 0 bases clipped from V and 5 bases from J, the junction kept 12 bases outside the gene matches. CDR3 length: 17 residues. CDR1 is ENHRY, CDR2 SYGVKD, per germline. The DNA of the CDR3 is TGTGCCATCAGTGAGTCGACTGTAGGGACAGATTATTATGGCTACACCTTC. This translates into CAISESTVGTDYYGYTF.

There are a few counts of this clone. CDR3 sequence reads: CASSRRLTQETQYF. Here the CDR3 DNA reads TGTGCCAGCAGTCGACGACTAACCCAAGAGACCCAGTACTTC. This sequence joins TRBV7-2 and TRBJ2-5; TRBD2 is a possible D gene (5 bases). Germline CDR1 is SGHTA and CDR2 is FQGNSA. There are 14 residues in the CDR3. V lost 6 bases, J lost 1 base, and 12 bases lay in between.

This clone has a single count. The chain carries TRBV19 and TRBJ2-2; 8 nucleotides agree with TRBD2. CDR1 and CDR2 from the germline V gene are LNHDA and SQIVND (reference sequence). The CDR3 is made up of 17 amino acids. V shed 3 bases and J 4 bases; nucleotides not matched to a gene: 10. This CDR3 reads CASSMEAPGRATGELFF. CDR3 bases: TGTGCCAGTAGTATGGAGGCACCCGGGAGGGCCACCGGGGAGCTGTTTTTT. Filled out from reference TRBV19 and TRBJ2-2, the complete variable domain reads DGGITQSPKYLFRKEGQNVTLSCEQNLNHDAMYWYRQDPGQGLRLIYYSQIVNDFQKGDIAEGYSVSREKKESFPLTVTSAQKNPTAFYLCASSMEAPGRATGELFFGEGSRLTVL.

This rearrangement joins TRBV10-3 to TRBJ2-1, with 10 bases aligning to TRBD1. Germline lookup yields CDR1 ENHRY and CDR2 SYGVKD. CDR3 length: 15 amino acids. The V gene end was trimmed by 5 bases and the J gene end by 6 bases; junction bases not matched to a gene: 7. The CDR3 protein is CAISTGTGALNEQFF. The CDR3 DNA sequence: TGTGCCATCAGTACCGGGACAGGGGCTCTCAATGAGCAGTTCTTC.

The chain links TRBV7-2 to TRBJ2-3; 8 positions agree with TRBD1. CDR3 length: 15 residues. Germline values: CDR1 SGHTA, CDR2 FQGNSA. Unmatched junction bases numbered 3, after V lost 3 bases and J lost 1 base. The CDR3: CASSLQGAGTDTQYF. In DNA, the CDR3 is TGTGCCAGCAGCTTGCAGGGGGCGGGCACAGATACGCAGTATTTT.

This clone showed up just once. The chain recombines TRBV2 with TRBJ2-1, with TRBD2 matching 7 bases. Germline CDR1 and CDR2: SNHLY and FYNNEI. Trimming took 8 bases from V and 3 from J; bases not matched to a gene: 10. This CDR3 is built from 15 residues. CDR3 bases: TGTGCCAGCGTTACGACTAGCTTAGTCTACAATGAGCAGTTCTTC. This sequence encodes CASVTTSLVYNEQFF.

The rearrangement links TRBV7-2 to TRBJ1-2; maybe TRBD1 (5 bases). The CDR3 covers 14 residues. V gave up 2 bases and J gave up 7 bases, with 14 bases separating them. Germline CDR1 and CDR2: SGHTA and FQGNSA. CDR3 residues: CASSLLVGEGGYTF. The CDR3 region has the DNA TGTGCCAGCAGCTTACTTGTGGGGGAGGGTGGCTACACCTTC.

V usage is TRBV5-1 and J usage is TRBJ2-2; the D gene is possibly TRBD2 (5 bases). V shed 0 bases and J shed 7 bases, with 10 bases lying between them. Germline loops: CDR1 SGHRS, CDR2 YFSETQ. This CDR3 comprises 14 residues. CDR3 protein: CASSLVRGYGELFF. For the CDR3, the DNA is TGCGCCAGCAGCTTGGTTCGCGGGTACGGGGAGCTGTTTTTT.

The chain recombines TRBV12-3 or TRBV12-4 with TRBJ2-7; D not certain. The ends were cut back, 1 base at V and 4 bases at J, with 2 bases in the middle. The CDR3 loop spans 11 amino acids. The CDR3, as DNA: TGTGCCAGCAGTTTAGTATACGAGCAGTACTTC. Translation gives CASSLVYEQYF.

The rearrangement joins TRBV29-1 to TRBJ2-2; possibly TRBD2 for D (6 bases). Germline CDR1 SQVTM, CDR2 ANQGSEA. Trimming removed 5 bases from V and 6 bases from J, with 16 bases in between. CDR3 length equals 14 residues. The CDR3 region is CSVRKLAKAGELFF. The CDR3 coding sequence is TGCAGCGTTAGGAAACTAGCAAAGGCCGGGGAGCTGTTTTTT.

This sequence joins TRBV28 and TRBJ1-2; the D gene is possibly TRBD1 (6 bases). The germline V gene encodes CDR1 MDHEN and CDR2 SYDVKM. The CDR3 contains 14 residues. Trimming cost V 4 bases and J 4 bases, with 13 bases left between them. CDR3 protein: CASSSPGHLYGYTF. CDR3 coding DNA: TGTGCCAGCAGTTCTCCGGGACACCTCTATGGCTACACCTTC.

This clone occurred once. The chain employs TRBV3-1 (or the pseudogene TRBV3-2) and TRBJ1-3, with a possible D match to TRBD1 (5 bases). Trimming removed 4 bases from V and 3 bases from J, with 10 bases in between. Looked up from germline, CDR1 is LGHDT and CDR2 is YNNKEL (reference sequence). There are 14 residues in the CDR3. CDR3 DNA: TGTGCCAGCAGCCCCCGACAGAATGGAAACACCATATATTTT. It codes for CASSPRQNGNTIYF.

The J gene is TRBJ1-1, the V gene TRBV5-1, with D maybe TRBD1 (5 bases). The CDR3 has 15 amino acids. In germline, CDR1 is SGHRS, CDR2 YFSETQ. V lost 4 bases to trimming and J lost 3 bases, with 16 bases between them. CDR3 DNA sequence: TGCGCCAGCAGCCCGGTCGGGGGGTTGGACACTGAAGCTTTCTTT. This gives the protein CASSPVGGLDTEAFF.